The 9 T cell receptor beta chains in this list originate from one sample, sequenced in a study of CD4+ T cells in melanoma. Sequencing used immunoSEQ multiplex PCR; TCRdb keeps in-frame clones, though not all of them. The sample lists 15,000 to 20,000 clones, 81% seen once, with about 5.4% in the top ten. Sequencing was carried out using cells from a culture (not recorded whether cultured in vitro). The receptors derive from a human donor with melanoma.

V gene TRBV5-1 combines with J gene TRBJ2-1; weak D call: TRBD1 (7 bases). Trimming removed 1 base from V and 7 bases from J, with 15 bases in between. Germline V gene lookup returns CDR1 SGHRS and CDR2 YFSETQ. The CDR3 sequence is 15 residues long. The CDR3 region has the DNA TGCGCCAGCAGCTTGAGGGGACAGCGGGCAAATGAGCAGTTCTTC. Amino acid sequence: CASSLRGQRANEQFF.

This clone was seen once. The rearrangement links TRBV11-2 to TRBJ2-1; possibly TRBD2 for D (7 bases). Trimming cost V 5 bases and J 8 bases, with 22 bases left between them. The CDR3 runs to 16 residues. The germline V gene has CDR1 SGHAT and CDR2 FQNNGV. The CDR3 protein is CASSPYLDGGPYEQFF. CDR3 sequence (DNA): TGTGCCAGCAGCCCCTACCTCGACGGGGGGCCGTATGAGCAGTTCTTC.

The chain joins TRBV6-5 to TRBJ2-7; 9 bases fit TRBD1. Trimming at V came to 2 bases and at J to 7 bases, leaving 3 bases not matched to a gene. Per germline, CDR1 MNHEY and CDR2 SVGAGI. There are 13 residues in the CDR3. CDR3 nucleotide sequence: TGTGCCAGCAGTTACGACAGGGGGTTAGAGCAGTACTTC. Protein: CASSYDRGLEQYF.

The J gene is TRBJ1-6, the V gene TRBV5-1; D is perhaps TRBD1 (6 bases). The CDR3 covers 15 residues. Germline loops: CDR1 SGHRS, CDR2 YFSETQ. V was shortened by 4 bases and J by 7 bases, with 15 bases between the two germline ends. The chain's CDR3 is CASSATGGQNSPLHF. The CDR3 nucleotides read TGCGCCAGCAGCGCGACCGGGGGCCAAAATTCACCCCTCCACTTT.

The chain combines TRBV14 with TRBJ2-5; TRBD2 might be the D (6 bases). This CDR3 is 14 amino acids long. Germline-derived CDR1 and CDR2 are SGHDN and FVKESK. V gave up 2 bases and J gave up 1 base, with 8 bases separating them. DNA of the CDR3: TGTGCCAGCAGCCAACGGACTACCCAAGAGACCCAGTACTTC. Amino acid sequence: CASSQRTTQETQYF.

DNA for the CDR3: TGCGCCAGCAGTCAATTCACAGGTCCGGATCAGCCCCAGCATTTT. Translation gives CASSQFTGPDQPQHF. The chain carries TRBV23-1 and TRBJ1-5, with D tentatively TRBD1 (5 bases). TRBV23-1 is annotated as an ORF whose role is uncertain. Trimming removed 1 base at V and 5 bases at J, with 12 bases between. This CDR3 spans 15 amino acids.

V and J are TRBV11-2 and TRBJ1-6; 7 bases are a match to TRBD1. V was pared by 3 bases and J by 10 bases, with 9 bases of the junction left unmatched. Germline V gene data show CDR1 as SGHAT and CDR2 as FQNNGV. CDR3 length: 15 amino acids. The CDR3 is CASSLSQGGFSPLHF. DNA for the CDR3: TGTGCCAGCAGCTTGTCTCAGGGGGGTTTCTCACCCCTCCACTTT. Together with reference TRBV11-2 and TRBJ1-6, the CDR3 gives the full variable domain: EAGVAQSPRYKIIEKRQSVAFWCNPISGHATLYWYQQILGQGPKLLIQFQNNGVVDDSQLPKDRFSAERLKGVDSTLKIQPAKLEDSAVYLCASSLSQGGFSPLHFGNGTRLTVT.

DNA of the CDR3: TGTGCCAGCAGCTTGGCCGGCGGGGGGAAAGAGACCCAGTACTTC. Its protein product is CASSLAGGGKETQYF. V and J are TRBV5-5 and TRBJ2-5; 8 nucleotides match TRBD2. The CDR3 length is 15 residues. The ends lost 0 bases at V and 3 bases at J; junction bases unmatched: 4. Germline loops: CDR1 SGHKS, CDR2 YYEKEE (reference sequence).

The table lists this clone with a few counts. This chain connects TRBV19 to TRBJ1-1, with D unresolved. Per the germline V gene, CDR1 is LNHDA and CDR2 is SQIVND (reference sequence). The CDR3 length is 12 residues. V gave up 6 bases and J gave up 8 bases, with 13 bases separating them. The CDR3 DNA sequence: TGTGCCAGTAGGACCCTACCCGCCGAAGCTTTCTTT. Translated: CASRTLPAEAFF.